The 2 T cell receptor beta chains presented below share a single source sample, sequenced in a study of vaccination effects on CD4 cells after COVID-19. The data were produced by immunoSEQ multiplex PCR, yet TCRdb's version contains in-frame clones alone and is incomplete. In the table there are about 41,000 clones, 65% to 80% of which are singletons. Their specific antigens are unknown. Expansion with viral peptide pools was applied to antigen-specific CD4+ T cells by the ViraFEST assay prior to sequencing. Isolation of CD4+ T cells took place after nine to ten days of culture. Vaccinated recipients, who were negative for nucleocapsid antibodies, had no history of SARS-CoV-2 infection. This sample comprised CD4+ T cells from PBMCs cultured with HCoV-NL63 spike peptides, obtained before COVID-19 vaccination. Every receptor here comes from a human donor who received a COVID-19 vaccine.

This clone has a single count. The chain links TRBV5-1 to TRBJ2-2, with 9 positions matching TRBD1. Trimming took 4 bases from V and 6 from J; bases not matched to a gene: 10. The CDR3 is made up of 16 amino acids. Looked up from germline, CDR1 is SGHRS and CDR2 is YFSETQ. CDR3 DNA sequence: TGCGCCAGCAGCCGGACCGGGACAGGGTATGCCGGGGAGCTGTTTTTT. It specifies CASSRTGTGYAGELFF. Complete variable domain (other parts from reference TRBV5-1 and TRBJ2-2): KAGVTQTPRYLIKTRGQQVTLSCSPISGHRSVSWYQQTPGQGLQFLFEYFSETQRNKGNFPGRFSGRQFSNSRSEMNVSTLELGDSALYLCASSRTGTGYAGELFFGEGSRLTVL.

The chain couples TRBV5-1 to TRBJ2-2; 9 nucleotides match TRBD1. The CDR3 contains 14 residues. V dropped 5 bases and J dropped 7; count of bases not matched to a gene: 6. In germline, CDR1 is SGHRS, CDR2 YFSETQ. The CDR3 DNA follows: TGCGCCAGCAGTCGGGACAGGGAGGACGGGGAGCTGTTTTTT. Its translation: CASSRDREDGELFF.